Sequencing of this T cell receptor (beta chain) was carried out in a study of blood T cell repertoires in COVID-19. About the research overall: Sources were T cells, B-cell-depleted T cells, or PBMCs; the material itself was cDNA or gDNA.

In the original processing: Amplification with reference gene primers provided the estimates of nucleated cell counts. The protocol was immunoSEQ multiplex PCR, while the TCRdb copy is restricted to in-frame clones and leaves out a portion. Clonal size and the V and J genes are those of that table, whereas D and trimming came from the DNA. The table has a few hundred thousand clones, roughly 86% seen once. The V end lost 1 base, the J end lost 2 bases, and 15 bases lay between the germline ends. The CDR3 spans 17 residues. The germline gives CDR1 SEHNR, CDR2 FQNEAQ (reference sequence). Input material: PBMCs or T cells enriched from blood (not recorded which). The V call is TRBV7-9, the J call TRBJ1-3; perhaps TRBD1 as D (5 bases). This clonotype was obtained from a woman aged 30 to 39 who had recovered from COVID-19. In DNA form, the CDR3 reads TGTGCCAGCAGCTTAGACGCGGGGGTTGGCGCTGGAAACACCATATATTTT. It translates to CASSLDAGVGAGNTIYF.